These 11 T cell receptor beta chains were all obtained from the same sample, sequenced in a study of glioma-infiltrating T cells. Using RNA template, CDR3s of TCR alpha and beta were amplified with iRepertoire arm-PCR. TCRdb redid the calling of the multiplex PCR reads with MiXCR, one entry per CDR3 protein. The table lists some 90,000 distinct CDR3 sequences, 35% to 45% of them singletons, with 35% to 40% in the top ten. The specimen was glioma tissue, nonneoplastic brain tissue, or PBMCs (not recorded which). The origin of the receptors is a human donor with low-grade glioma or glioblastoma, undergoing nonglioma brain surgery, or in good health (not recorded which).

This clonotype was observed many times. This rearrangement joins TRBV5-4 to TRBJ2-3, with D possibly matching TRBD2 (7 bases). V was clipped by 3 bases and J by 5 bases, with 10 bases between them. Germline CDR1 and CDR2: SGHNT and YYREEE (reference sequence). The CDR3 contains 13 residues. The CDR3 loop is CASSWGGGDTQYF. In nucleotides, the CDR3 is TGTGCCAGCAGCTGGGGAGGGGGAGATACGCAGTATTTT. The full variable domain, in which reference TRBV5-4 and TRBJ2-3 provide the parts outside the CDR3, is ETGVTQSPTHLIKTRGQQVTLRCSSQSGHNTVSWYQQALGQGPQFIFQYYREEENGRGNFPPRFSGLQFPNYSSELNVNALELDDSALYLCASSWGGGDTQYFGPGTRLTVL.

This clonotype was observed many times. The CDR3 nucleotides read TGTGCCAGCAGTTACAGAACAGGGAATTATAACTATGGCTACACCTTC. Translated, it gives CASSYRTGNYNYGYTF. V is TRBV6-6 and J is TRBJ1-2; TRBD1 might be the D (6 bases). The CDR3 has 16 amino acids. The V end was cut by 2 bases, the J end by 1 base, with 14 bases between. Germline V gene data show CDR1 as MNHNY and CDR2 as SVGAGI (reference sequence).

This clonotype was seen once. A read error may produce the germline difference seen at one junction end. V usage is TRBV10-3 and J usage is TRBJ2-1; 7 bases are shared with TRBD2. The CDR3 sequence is 13 residues long. In germline, CDR1 is ENHRY, CDR2 SYGVKD. CDR3 residues: CAISELADNEHFF. In DNA form, the CDR3 reads TGTGCCATCAGTGAGCTAGCGGACAATGAGCATTTCTTC.

This clonotype was seen ten or more times. The V and J genes are TRBV11-3 and TRBJ1-2, with D possibly being TRBD1 (6 bases). The germline V and J ends were trimmed by 1 base and 5 bases, with 20 bases remaining between them. Germline CDR1 is SGHNT and CDR2 is YENEEA. The CDR3 is 17 residues long. The CDR3 sequence: CASSLVMGHLSAYGYTF. DNA for the CDR3: TGTGCCAGCAGCTTAGTGATGGGACACCTCTCCGCATATGGCTACACCTTC.

This clonotype is judged medium-sized (0.01 to 0.1%). V gene TRBV12-3 or TRBV12-4 combines with J gene TRBJ1-1; D is perhaps TRBD1 (5 bases). The CDR3 totals 13 residues. V gave up 8 bases and J gave up 1 base, with 11 bases separating them. The CDR3 spells CASRGRGNTEAFF. Here the CDR3 DNA reads TGTGCCAGCCGGGGGAGGGGGAACACTGAAGCTTTCTTT.

Comment on this clonotype: Without the conserved terminal phenylalanine or tryptophan, this CDR3 likely stems from a read error. The V gene is TRBV27, the J gene TRBJ2-1, with a weak D call TRBD2 (5 bases). Trimming removed 3 bases from V and 6 bases from J, with 12 bases in between. The CDR3 covers 14 residues. Germline V CDR1 and CDR2: MNHEY, SMNVEV (reference sequence). In DNA form, the CDR3 reads TGTGCCAGCAGTTTTAAGGGAGAGGGCAATGAGCAGTTCCTC. The encoded protein is CASSFKGEGNEQFL.

This clonotype was observed a handful of times. This chain links TRBV29-1 with TRBJ1-2; 9 bases fit TRBD1. This CDR3 has 15 residues. Germline CDR1 SQVTM, CDR2 ANQGSEA. With 2 bases clipped from V and 7 bases from J, the junction kept 11 bases outside the gene matches. The CDR3 reads CSVESPDRGFAGYTF. DNA of the CDR3: TGCAGCGTTGAAAGCCCGGACAGGGGTTTTGCTGGCTACACCTTC.

The rearrangement joins TRBV27 to TRBJ2-1; D might be TRBD1 (5 bases). The ends were cut back, 0 bases at V and 8 bases at J, with 14 bases in the middle. Germline lookup yields CDR1 MNHEY and CDR2 SMNVEV (reference sequence). This CDR3 contains 15 residues. CDR3 loop: CASSLSSGADYEQFF. The DNA for the CDR3 is TGTGCCAGCAGTTTATCGTCTGGGGCAGACTATGAGCAGTTCTTC.

To note about this clonotype: A much larger clone sits a single nucleotide away, making a read error possible. This chain connects TRBV5-6 to TRBJ2-5; TRBD2 is a possible D gene (6 bases). Germline V gives CDR1 SGHDT, CDR2 YYEEEE. There are 15 residues in the CDR3. Trimming took 3 bases from V and 5 from J, leaving 17 bases between them. The CDR3 is CASSSPGVMFETQYF. Written as DNA, the CDR3 is TGTGCCAGCAGCTCCCCGGGAGTGATGTTTGAGACCCAGTACTTC.

This clonotype came up once. This is likely a read error, given that the CDR3 carries no conserved phenylalanine or tryptophan at its end. The chain recombines TRBV6-6 with TRBJ2-2, with D possibly being TRBD2 (6 bases). The germline V gene encodes CDR1 MNHNY and CDR2 SVGAGI (reference sequence). The CDR3 runs 14 residues. CDR3: CASSVLGNTGGLFL. The DNA for the CDR3 is TGTGCCAGCAGTGTACTTGGAAACACCGGGGGGCTGTTTCTT.

This clonotype was recorded at least ten times. The CDR3 region is CASSLRAGWMNTEAFF. Written as DNA, the CDR3 is TGTGCCAGCAGCTTAAGGGCAGGGTGGATGAACACTGAAGCTTTCTTT. The J gene is TRBJ1-1, the V gene TRBV7-2; D is possibly TRBD1 (5 bases). The germline gives CDR1 SGHTA, CDR2 FQGNSA. The CDR3 runs 16 residues. Trimming took off 2 bases at V and 0 bases at J, with 13 bases between the two ends.